This T cell receptor (beta chain) is from a study of vaccination and CD4 T cells after COVID-19 (dated by TCRdb to the early 2020s). Some background on the complete study: In the convalescent cohort there were six males and four females, among whom were two Hispanic individuals, seven Caucasians, two Asians and one multiracial person. Memory CD4+ T cell crossreactivity between SARS-CoV-2 and common cold coronavirus spike proteins was assessed at the TCR clonotype level in an earlier paper using these donors. Each participant got two doses of either the Pfizer-BioNTech BNT162b2 vaccine (n=8) or the Moderna mRNA-1273 vaccine (n=2). Control cultures received a CEFX viral epitope pool as the positive control, an HIV-1 Nef peptide pool as the negative control, or no peptide. The time from the second vaccine dose to post-vaccine blood sampling had a median of 72 days and ranged from about 12 to 250 days. In approximately ten COVID-19 convalescent patients and a few infection-naive healthy vaccine recipients, the spike-specific CD4+ TCR repertoire before mRNA vaccination was compared with the repertoire after mRNA vaccination. The cultures were stimulated with overlapping spike peptide pools from SARS-CoV-2 and from the common cold coronaviruses HCoV-NL63, HCoV-OC43 and HCoV-229E. Post-COVID blood samples were collected from convalescent patients a median of around 100 days after diagnosis, with a range of roughly 30 to 161 days.

Interpreted using the paper, the treatment or condition label stands for: roughly nine-day PBMC culture with coronavirus spike peptide pools or control peptides (ViraFEST assay). CD4+ T cells from unexposed donors were collected before the COVID-19 pandemic (2011-2018). The ViraFEST assay, used in the study, expanded antigen-specific T cells with peptide pools and then identified the expanded clonotypes through TCR sequencing. Approximately 2.1 million PBMCs per well were cultured in IMDM with roughly 5% human AB serum and 8.5 to 10 IU/ml IL-2, plus 10 ug/ml peptide pools. Half of the culture medium was replaced with fresh IL-2-containing medium on days 3 and 7. After around 11 days of culture, CD4+ T cells were isolated by negative selection using the EasySep CD4+ T cell isolation kit. As cell numbers permitted, CD4+ T cells from unexposed donors were tested for reactivity to SARS-CoV-2 S and N and to four common cold coronavirus spike pools. Ficoll-Paque Plus gradient centrifugation was used to isolate PBMCs from whole blood, and the isolated PBMCs were then either used fresh or cryopreserved at -140C. Culture conditions were generally each tested in triplicate wells. Leukapheresis product for the unexposed donors was bought commercially.

Trimming costs V 2 bases and J 1 base, and their ends lie 15 bases apart. The germline V gene (reference sequence) sets CDR1 to LNHDA and CDR2 to SQIVND. Taken from cysteine to phenylalanine, the CDR3 has 16 residues. The read is trimmed to its CDR3 DNA, 48 bases read in frame from base 1. Turning to this clonotype: No antigen is known for it. No clone much larger than this one lies a single base away; base qualities are absent.

On the study overall, not on this receptor specifically: Although the median number of SARS-CoV-2-reactive clonotypes went up from roughly 20 after infection to around 39 after vaccination, the increase was not significant. Only a relatively small number of convalescent patients were included in the study, and early timepoints following natural infection were not analyzed. Among the post-vaccine SARS-CoV-2-reactive clones in convalescent patients, a median approximately 86% showed up only after vaccination, which suggests vaccine-specific priming. Of the vaccine-specific clones in convalescent patients, 304 of 307, or nearly all, reacted only to SARS-CoV-2 spike and did not cross-react with common cold coronaviruses.

The method behind the library was PCR. TCR sequencing of DNA from cultured CD4+ T cells used the Oncomine TCR Beta short-read assay at the Johns Hopkins FTIC core. The QIAamp micro DNA kit was used to extract genomic DNA from the cultured CD4+ T cells. Oncomine TCR Beta libraries made from cultured CD4+ T cells were pooled using unique dual indexes and sequenced on an Illumina iSeq 100. Under the source paper's analysis protocol: Non-productive sequences were removed, and CDR3s that did not start with C, did not end with F or W, or were shorter than 7 amino acids were discarded. Antigen-specific clonotypes were identified using the MANAFEST web application through comparison of peptide-stimulated wells with reference and other culture wells. Positive clones required FDR below 0.05, an odds ratio above 5, and productive frequency above 0.1% in at least two of three replicate wells. Clonotypes that were significantly expanded in both SARS-CoV-2 spike wells and at least one common cold coronavirus spike condition were defined as cross-reactive. Using R version 3.6.1, CDR3 homology was evaluated through Levenshtein distances (stringdist) along with unrooted phylogenetic trees (ape). Using fastp at Q25 and MiXCR, TCRdb reprocessed the public reads and kept productive beta chains. One record per CDR3 amino acid sequence lists the most common genes and DNA. V and J calls and clone size were set by TCRdb, not the authors. The sample table contains 7,500 to 10,000 distinct CDR3 sequences; only one count was recorded for roughly 42% of them. Under 13% of the sample is held by the ten biggest clonotypes.

The clonotype was recovered from a human donor in good health. The sample taken for sequencing was CD4+ T cells from blood, cultured in vitro. The chain uses TRBV19 and TRBJ2-7; the D gene cannot be resolved beyond TRBD1 or TRBD2, each matching 6 bases. The nucleotide sequence is TGTGCCAGTAGTATATCGGGGGCGACAGGATCCTACGAGCAGTACTTC. This codes for CASSISGATGSYEQYF.